This T cell receptor (beta chain) was obtained from a study of regulatory T cells in long-lasting Graves disease. Study details: Persistent cases took antithyroid drugs over 5 years and stayed TSH receptor antibody positive. General study points: In persistent patients, shared public clonotypes (2,741) outnumbered those in new patients (nearly 1,000).

Construction of TCR beta libraries relied on iRepertoire HTBI primers and on Arm-PCR targeting CDR3 regions. TCRdb re-derived calls from the multiplex PCR reads in MiXCR, one entry per CDR3 protein. The sample holds hundreds of thousands of distinct CDR3 sequences; around 20% are singletons and the top ten take 6.5% to 8%. The time point denotes: persistent/refractory GD, antithyroid drugs over 5 years with positive TRAb. From PBMCs, RNA was extracted and then used to make the TCR library. In regard to this clonotype: Its specificity is unknown.

This CDR3 is built from 14 residues. Germline V gene data show CDR1 as MNHNS and CDR2 as SASEGT. V was pared by 1 base and J by 7 bases, with 11 bases between. This specimen consisted of peripheral blood mononuclear cells (PBMCs), obtained when the disease was refractory, from a patient treated with antithyroid drugs. The TCR sequence derives from a female donor with Graves disease. The chain employs TRBV6-1 and TRBJ1-5, with D hard to call. CDR3 loop: CASSEGQVEQPQHF. The CDR3 DNA sequence: TGTGCCAGCAGTGAAGGCCAGGTTGAACAGCCCCAGCATTTT.